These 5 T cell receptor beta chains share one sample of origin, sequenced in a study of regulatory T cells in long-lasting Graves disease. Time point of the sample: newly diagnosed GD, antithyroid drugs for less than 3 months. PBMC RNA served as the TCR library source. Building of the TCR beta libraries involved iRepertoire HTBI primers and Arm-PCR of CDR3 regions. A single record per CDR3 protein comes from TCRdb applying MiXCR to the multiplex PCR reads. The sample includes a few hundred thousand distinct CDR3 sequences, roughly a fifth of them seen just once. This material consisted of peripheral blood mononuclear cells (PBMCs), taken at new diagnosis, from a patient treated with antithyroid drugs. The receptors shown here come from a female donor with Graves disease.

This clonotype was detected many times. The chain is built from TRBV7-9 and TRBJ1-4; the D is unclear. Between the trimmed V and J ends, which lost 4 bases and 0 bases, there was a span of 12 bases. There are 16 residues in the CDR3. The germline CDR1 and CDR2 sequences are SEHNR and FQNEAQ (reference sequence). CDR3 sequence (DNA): TGTGCCAGCAGCTCTCAAAGCTCTTCAACTAATGAAAAACTGTTTTTT. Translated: CASSSQSSSTNEKLFF.

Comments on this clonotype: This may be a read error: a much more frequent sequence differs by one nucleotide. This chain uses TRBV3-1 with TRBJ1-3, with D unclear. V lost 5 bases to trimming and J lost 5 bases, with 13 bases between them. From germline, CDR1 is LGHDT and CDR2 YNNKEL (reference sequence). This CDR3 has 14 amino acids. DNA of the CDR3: TGTGCCAGCAGCGAAGGAACATCAAGAAACACCATATATTTT. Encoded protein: CASSEGTSRNTIYF.

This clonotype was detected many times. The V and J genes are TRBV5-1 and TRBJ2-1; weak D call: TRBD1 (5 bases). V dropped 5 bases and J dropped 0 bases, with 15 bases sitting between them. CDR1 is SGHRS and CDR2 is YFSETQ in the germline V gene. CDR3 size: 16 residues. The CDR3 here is CASSDRISSSYNEQFF. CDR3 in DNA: TGCGCCAGCAGTGACAGAATCTCGAGCTCCTACAATGAGCAGTTCTTC.

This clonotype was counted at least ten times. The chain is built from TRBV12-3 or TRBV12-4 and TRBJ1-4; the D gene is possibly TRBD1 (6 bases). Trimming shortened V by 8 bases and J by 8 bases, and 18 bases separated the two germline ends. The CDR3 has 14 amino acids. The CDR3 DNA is TGTGCCAGCTCGAACTGGGACACTGAAGAAAAACTGTTTTTT. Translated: CASSNWDTEEKLFF.

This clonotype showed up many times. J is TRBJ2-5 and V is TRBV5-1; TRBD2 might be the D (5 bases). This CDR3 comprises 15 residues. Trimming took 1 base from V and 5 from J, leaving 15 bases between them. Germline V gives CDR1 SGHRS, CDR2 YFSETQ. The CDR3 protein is CASSLNTGMGETQYF. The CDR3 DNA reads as TGCGCCAGCAGCTTGAATACGGGGATGGGGGAGACCCAGTACTTC. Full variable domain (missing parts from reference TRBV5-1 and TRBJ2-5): KAGVTQTPRYLIKTRGQQVTLSCSPISGHRSVSWYQQTPGQGLQFLFEYFSETQRNKGNFPGRFSGRQFSNSRSEMNVSTLELGDSALYLCASSLNTGMGETQYFGPGTRLLVL.